Each of the 27 T cell receptor beta chains below was sequenced from the same sample in a study of response to subunit inactivated influenza vaccine. Each CDR3 protein is one row after TCRdb ran MiXCR on the RT-PCR reads. Of hundreds of thousands of distinct CDR3 sequences detected, approximately 12% appear once; the ten largest clones hold approximately 14%. The starting material was PBMCs from blood, obtained roughly 48 days after vaccination. Receptors were obtained from a man aged 50 to 59 who received an inactivated influenza vaccine.

This clonotype was observed a few times. This chain joins TRBV6-1 and TRBJ2-7; tentative D call: TRBD1 (6 bases). This CDR3 is 16 amino acids long. V gave up 6 bases and J gave up 2 bases, with 20 bases separating them. Germline lookup yields CDR1 MNHNS and CDR2 SASEGT. The CDR3 region has the DNA TGTGCCAGCAGCCTAATCGCCTCTCAGGGGCCCTACGAGCAGTACTTC. Amino acid sequence: CASSLIASQGPYEQYF.

This clonotype was detected many times. The V gene is TRBV20-1, the J gene TRBJ1-1; D gene unclear. The V gene lost 6 bases and the J gene lost 1 base, with 6 bases spanning the gap. Germline V gene lookup returns CDR1 DFQATT and CDR2 SNEGSKA (reference sequence). CDR3 length: 11 residues. This CDR3 reads CSAFGNTEAFF. CDR3 in DNA: TGCAGTGCCTTCGGGAACACTGAAGCTTTCTTT.

The J gene is TRBJ2-5, the V gene TRBV19; 15 bases line up with TRBD2. V shed 3 bases, J shed 4 bases, and the junction held 0 bases outside the gene matches. The germline CDR1 and CDR2 sequences are LNHDA and SQIVND (reference sequence). The CDR3 covers 15 residues. This chain's CDR3 is CASSMGLAGGETQYF. The DNA of the CDR3 is TGTGCCAGTAGTATGGGACTAGCGGGAGGAGAGACCCAGTACTTC.

The gene calls are TRBV6-1 and TRBJ2-7; TRBD1 might be the D (6 bases). Deletions cut 8 bases from V and 2 bases from J, with 13 bases between. The CDR3 spans 13 residues. Germline V gene sequence: CDR1 MNHNS, CDR2 SASEGT. In nucleotides, the CDR3 is TGTGCCAGCGGTCAGGGGTTTCCCTACGAGCAGTACTTC. Encoded protein: CASGQGFPYEQYF.

Only a few counts were recorded for this clonotype. The V and J genes are TRBV5-1 and TRBJ2-2; D tentatively reads TRBD1 or TRBD2 (5 bases each). V lost 3 bases and J lost 3, with 12 bases in between. Germline lookup yields CDR1 SGHRS and CDR2 YFSETQ. The CDR3 totals 15 residues. The CDR3 DNA reads as TGCGCCAGCAGCTCCGGGACGGTCTACACCGGGGAGCTGTTTTTT. It is translated as CASSSGTVYTGELFF.

This clonotype was seen repeatedly, ten times or more. This chain links TRBV11-2 with TRBJ1-2; D possibly corresponds to TRBD1 (5 bases). With 3 bases removed from V and 3 bases from J, the gap between germline ends came to 17 bases. Germline V lookup: CDR1 SGHAT, CDR2 FQNNGV. This CDR3 has 16 amino acids. The CDR3 sequence is CASSLTPGGSDYGYTF. CDR3 sequence (DNA): TGTGCCAGCAGCTTGACCCCTGGGGGGAGCGACTATGGCTACACCTTC.

This clonotype turned up a few times. This chain uses TRBV7-9 with TRBJ2-1; D uncertain. The CDR3 runs 14 residues. The V gene's germline CDR1 is SEHNR and CDR2 FQNEAQ (reference sequence). V dropped 1 base and J dropped 6 bases, with 10 bases sitting between them. The CDR3 nucleotides read TGTGCCAGCAGCTTAGATATAGGTTCCAATGAGCAGTTCTTC. Protein product: CASSLDIGSNEQFF. The full variable domain, completed using reference TRBV7-9 and TRBJ2-1, is DTGVSQNPRHKITKRGQNVTFRCDPISEHNRLYWYRQTLGQGPEFLTYFQNEAQLEKSRLLSDRFSAERPKGSFSTLEIQRTEQGDSAMYLCASSLDIGSNEQFFGPGTRLTVL.

This clonotype came up many times. The rearrangement joins TRBV20-1 to TRBJ1-1, with D possibly TRBD1 on 6 matching bases. V lost 0 bases and J 4 bases, leaving 15 bases between the germline ends. The germline CDR1 and CDR2 sequences are DFQATT and SNEGSKA (reference sequence). The CDR3 consists of 15 residues. The CDR3 region has the DNA TGCAGTGCTAGAGATCTCCAGGGGCTTGGCACTGAAGCTTTCTTT. Amino acid sequence: CSARDLQGLGTEAFF.

The chain has TRBV29-1 and TRBJ2-1; possibly TRBD1 for D (6 bases). This CDR3 is built from 13 residues. Germline-derived CDR1 and CDR2 are SQVTM and ANQGSEA. Trimming cost V 0 bases and J 14 bases, with 17 bases left between them. CDR3 sequence reads: CSVEDGQIGVEFF. In DNA form, the CDR3 reads TGCAGCGTTGAAGATGGACAGATAGGGGTTGAGTTCTTC.

In this sample, this clonotype turned up many times. The rearrangement links TRBV5-6 to TRBJ2-7; no clear D gene. Germline V CDR1 and CDR2: SGHDT, YYEEEE. CDR3 length: 13 residues. V was pared by 0 bases and J by 4 bases, with 8 bases between. CDR3 DNA: TGTGCCAGCAGCTTGGCTGTTACGTACGAGCAGTACTTC. Its protein product is CASSLAVTYEQYF.

This clonotype was observed once. The V gene is TRBV11-2, the J gene TRBJ2-1, with D uncertain. Germline loops: CDR1 SGHAT, CDR2 FQNNGV. The length of the CDR3 is 16 residues. Trimming removed 5 bases from V and 4 bases from J, with 18 bases in between. In DNA form, the CDR3 reads TGTGCCAGCAGCGCCCTTATCGGGTCGGATTACAATGAGCAGTTCTTC. As protein: CASSALIGSDYNEQFF.

V and J are TRBV18 and TRBJ2-4; D is undetermined. Germline V gene sequence: CDR1 KGHSH, CDR2 LQKENI. V was clipped by 3 bases and J by 4 bases, with 7 bases between them. The length of the CDR3 is 13 residues. The CDR3, as DNA: TGTGCCAGCTCACCGGACCGGAAAAACATTCAGTACTTC. Its protein is CASSPDRKNIQYF.

This clonotype was detected only a few times. V and J are TRBV12-3 or TRBV12-4 and TRBJ2-2, with D unresolved. Trimming removed 6 bases from V and 2 bases from J, with 7 bases in between. This CDR3 has 13 residues. CDR3 coding DNA: TGTGCCAGCAGAATTTCTAACACCGGGGAGCTGTTTTTT. Translated, it gives CASRISNTGELFF.

The chain carries TRBV5-6 and TRBJ2-3, with 12 nucleotides matching TRBD2. The CDR3 loop spans 18 amino acids. Per the germline V gene, CDR1 is SGHDT and CDR2 is YYEEEE. V lost 3 bases and J lost 3; bases outside the gene matches: 11. CDR3 DNA sequence: TGTGCCAGCAGCTCACTCAATTGGACTAGCGGGAAGACAGATACGCAGTATTTT. Translating it yields CASSSLNWTSGKTDTQYF.

This clonotype has only a few counts. The chain has TRBV10-3 and TRBJ2-7; 10 nucleotides match TRBD1. V was pared by 10 bases and J by 1 base, with 4 bases of the junction left unmatched. CDR3 size: 13 residues. In germline, CDR1 is ENHRY, CDR2 SYGVKD. DNA of the CDR3: TGTGCCACCTCGGGACAGGGGTCCTACGAGCAGTACTTC. Translating gives CATSGQGSYEQYF.

In its sample, this clonotype was seen many times. This rearrangement joins TRBV5-6 to TRBJ2-3; D might be TRBD1 or TRBD2, each matching 6 bases. This CDR3 has 17 residues. Germline CDR1 reads SGHDT; CDR2 reads YYEEEE. The V and J ends lost 4 bases and 6 bases respectively, with 24 bases between them. As DNA, the CDR3 is TGTGCCAGCAGCCCGGACGCTGGGACACGGGGGTCGGATACGCAGTATTTT. This translates into CASSPDAGTRGSDTQYF.

This clonotype was counted only a few times. The CDR3 DNA follows: TGCAGCGGGACCGGAGAGCACCACGAGCAGTACTTC. Translation gives CSGTGEHHEQYF. The genes are TRBV29-1 and TRBJ2-7; D gene ambiguous. The germline V gene encodes CDR1 SQVTM and CDR2 ANQGSEA. This CDR3 is 12 amino acids long. The ends were cut back, 7 bases at V and 5 bases at J, with 15 bases in the middle.

This clonotype was detected a few times. The rearrangement joins TRBV20-1 to TRBJ1-6, with D unclear. The CDR3 covers 14 residues. Trimming left V 0 bases short and J 5 bases short, with 8 bases between. Germline V gene lookup returns CDR1 DFQATT and CDR2 SNEGSKA (reference sequence). The CDR3 DNA reads as TGCAGTGCTAGAGATGGAGGCGATAATTCACCCCTCCACTTT. It translates to CSARDGGDNSPLHF.

Many counts were recorded for this clonotype. V gene TRBV29-1 combines with J gene TRBJ2-1; D tentatively fits TRBD1 or TRBD2 (5 bases each). V was pared by 3 bases and J by 4 bases, with 16 bases between. Germline V lookup: CDR1 SQVTM, CDR2 ANQGSEA. The CDR3 is 15 residues long. DNA of the CDR3: TGCAGCGTTGACTTAGGGCAGGGACCGTACAATGAGCAGTTCTTC. Translating it yields CSVDLGQGPYNEQFF.

The chain is built from TRBV5-1 and TRBJ2-1, with 15 bases matching TRBD2. J lost 2 bases, V lost 4 bases, and 1 base had no gene match. The CDR3 is made up of 16 amino acids. CDR1 is SGHRS, CDR2 YFSETQ, per germline. The CDR3 DNA is TGCGCCAGCAGCAGGACTAGCGGGGGGGCCTACAATGAGCAGTTCTTC. Translated, it gives CASSRTSGGAYNEQFF.

The CDR3 loop is CSARWAALSNEQFF. DNA for the CDR3: TGCAGTGCTAGGTGGGCCGCCCTGTCCAATGAGCAGTTCTTC. This chain links TRBV20-1 with TRBJ2-1; D unresolved. The germline V gene encodes CDR1 DFQATT and CDR2 SNEGSKA (reference sequence). Trimming stripped 3 bases from V and 6 bases from J, with 15 bases between. The CDR3 sequence is 14 residues long.

This clonotype came up a few times. The chain carries TRBV12-3 or TRBV12-4 and TRBJ1-1; tentatively, D is TRBD1 (6 bases). The CDR3 is made up of 13 amino acids. Trimming took 3 bases from V and 4 from J, leaving 9 bases between them. As DNA, the CDR3 is TGTGCCAGCAGTTTCGGACAGTTCACTGAAGCTTTCTTT. This codes for CASSFGQFTEAFF.

This clonotype was detected only a few times. The chain links TRBV20-1 to TRBJ2-7; 11 bases are shared with TRBD2. With 0 bases clipped from V and 3 bases from J, the junction kept 7 bases outside the gene matches. Germline V lookup: CDR1 DFQATT, CDR2 SNEGSKA (reference sequence). The CDR3 consists of 16 residues. For the CDR3, the DNA is TGCAGTGCTAGAGATCGCACTAGCGGGGGTCTCTACGAGCAGTACTTC. It codes for CSARDRTSGGLYEQYF.

This clonotype was picked up a small number of times. The chain combines TRBV3-1 with TRBJ2-5; maybe TRBD1 (5 bases). The CDR3 runs 14 residues. The germline V and J ends were trimmed by 0 bases and 7 bases, with 12 bases remaining between them. Germline CDR1 LGHDT, CDR2 YNNKEL (reference sequence). The CDR3 DNA reads as TGTGCCAGCAGCCAAGACCGACAGAAAGGGACCCAGTACTTC. Translated, it gives CASSQDRQKGTQYF.

This clonotype was recorded a few times. This rearrangement joins TRBV5-1 to TRBJ2-5, with a weak D call TRBD1 (6 bases). The CDR3 loop spans 14 amino acids. The V gene lost 4 bases and the J gene lost 0 bases, with 10 bases spanning the gap. Per the germline V gene, CDR1 is SGHRS and CDR2 is YFSETQ. CDR3 protein: CASSIRQDQETQYF. DNA for the CDR3: TGCGCCAGCAGCATACGACAGGACCAAGAGACCCAGTACTTC.

The V gene is TRBV7-2, the J gene TRBJ2-2; weak D call: TRBD2 (5 bases). The CDR3 runs to 16 residues. Germline V lookup: CDR1 SGHTA, CDR2 FQGNSA. V shed 4 bases and J shed 5 bases, with 17 bases lying between them. In DNA, the CDR3 is TGTGCCAGCAGCTCTAGCCCCAGCCCTAGGACCGGGGAGCTGTTTTTT. The encoded protein is CASSSSPSPRTGELFF.

The table lists this clonotype with a few counts. J is TRBJ2-1 and V is TRBV28; no clear D. The CDR3 is 15 residues long. The germline gives CDR1 MDHEN, CDR2 SYDVKM. V was shortened by 6 bases and J by 0 bases, with 12 bases between the two germline ends. This chain's CDR3 is CASRLVAFSYNEQFF. The CDR3 DNA reads as TGTGCCAGCAGGTTGGTAGCTTTCTCCTACAATGAGCAGTTCTTC.